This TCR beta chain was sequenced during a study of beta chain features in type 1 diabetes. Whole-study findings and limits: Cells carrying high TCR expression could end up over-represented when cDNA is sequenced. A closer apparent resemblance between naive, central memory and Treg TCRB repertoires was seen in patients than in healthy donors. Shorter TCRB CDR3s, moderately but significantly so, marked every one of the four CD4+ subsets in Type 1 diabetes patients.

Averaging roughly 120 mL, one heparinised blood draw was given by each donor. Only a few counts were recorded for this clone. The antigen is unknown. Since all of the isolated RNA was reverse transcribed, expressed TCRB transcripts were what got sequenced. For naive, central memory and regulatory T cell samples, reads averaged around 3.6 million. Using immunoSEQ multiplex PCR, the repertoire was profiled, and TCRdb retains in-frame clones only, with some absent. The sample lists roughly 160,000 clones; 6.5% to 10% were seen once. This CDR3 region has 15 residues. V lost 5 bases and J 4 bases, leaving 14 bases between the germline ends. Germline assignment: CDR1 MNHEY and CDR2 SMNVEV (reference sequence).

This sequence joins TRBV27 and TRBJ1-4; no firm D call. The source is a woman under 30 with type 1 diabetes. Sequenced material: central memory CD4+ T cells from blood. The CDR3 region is CASSPSTPRNEKLFF. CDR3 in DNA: TGTGCCAGCAGTCCTTCAACACCTCGTAATGAAAAACTGTTTTTT.